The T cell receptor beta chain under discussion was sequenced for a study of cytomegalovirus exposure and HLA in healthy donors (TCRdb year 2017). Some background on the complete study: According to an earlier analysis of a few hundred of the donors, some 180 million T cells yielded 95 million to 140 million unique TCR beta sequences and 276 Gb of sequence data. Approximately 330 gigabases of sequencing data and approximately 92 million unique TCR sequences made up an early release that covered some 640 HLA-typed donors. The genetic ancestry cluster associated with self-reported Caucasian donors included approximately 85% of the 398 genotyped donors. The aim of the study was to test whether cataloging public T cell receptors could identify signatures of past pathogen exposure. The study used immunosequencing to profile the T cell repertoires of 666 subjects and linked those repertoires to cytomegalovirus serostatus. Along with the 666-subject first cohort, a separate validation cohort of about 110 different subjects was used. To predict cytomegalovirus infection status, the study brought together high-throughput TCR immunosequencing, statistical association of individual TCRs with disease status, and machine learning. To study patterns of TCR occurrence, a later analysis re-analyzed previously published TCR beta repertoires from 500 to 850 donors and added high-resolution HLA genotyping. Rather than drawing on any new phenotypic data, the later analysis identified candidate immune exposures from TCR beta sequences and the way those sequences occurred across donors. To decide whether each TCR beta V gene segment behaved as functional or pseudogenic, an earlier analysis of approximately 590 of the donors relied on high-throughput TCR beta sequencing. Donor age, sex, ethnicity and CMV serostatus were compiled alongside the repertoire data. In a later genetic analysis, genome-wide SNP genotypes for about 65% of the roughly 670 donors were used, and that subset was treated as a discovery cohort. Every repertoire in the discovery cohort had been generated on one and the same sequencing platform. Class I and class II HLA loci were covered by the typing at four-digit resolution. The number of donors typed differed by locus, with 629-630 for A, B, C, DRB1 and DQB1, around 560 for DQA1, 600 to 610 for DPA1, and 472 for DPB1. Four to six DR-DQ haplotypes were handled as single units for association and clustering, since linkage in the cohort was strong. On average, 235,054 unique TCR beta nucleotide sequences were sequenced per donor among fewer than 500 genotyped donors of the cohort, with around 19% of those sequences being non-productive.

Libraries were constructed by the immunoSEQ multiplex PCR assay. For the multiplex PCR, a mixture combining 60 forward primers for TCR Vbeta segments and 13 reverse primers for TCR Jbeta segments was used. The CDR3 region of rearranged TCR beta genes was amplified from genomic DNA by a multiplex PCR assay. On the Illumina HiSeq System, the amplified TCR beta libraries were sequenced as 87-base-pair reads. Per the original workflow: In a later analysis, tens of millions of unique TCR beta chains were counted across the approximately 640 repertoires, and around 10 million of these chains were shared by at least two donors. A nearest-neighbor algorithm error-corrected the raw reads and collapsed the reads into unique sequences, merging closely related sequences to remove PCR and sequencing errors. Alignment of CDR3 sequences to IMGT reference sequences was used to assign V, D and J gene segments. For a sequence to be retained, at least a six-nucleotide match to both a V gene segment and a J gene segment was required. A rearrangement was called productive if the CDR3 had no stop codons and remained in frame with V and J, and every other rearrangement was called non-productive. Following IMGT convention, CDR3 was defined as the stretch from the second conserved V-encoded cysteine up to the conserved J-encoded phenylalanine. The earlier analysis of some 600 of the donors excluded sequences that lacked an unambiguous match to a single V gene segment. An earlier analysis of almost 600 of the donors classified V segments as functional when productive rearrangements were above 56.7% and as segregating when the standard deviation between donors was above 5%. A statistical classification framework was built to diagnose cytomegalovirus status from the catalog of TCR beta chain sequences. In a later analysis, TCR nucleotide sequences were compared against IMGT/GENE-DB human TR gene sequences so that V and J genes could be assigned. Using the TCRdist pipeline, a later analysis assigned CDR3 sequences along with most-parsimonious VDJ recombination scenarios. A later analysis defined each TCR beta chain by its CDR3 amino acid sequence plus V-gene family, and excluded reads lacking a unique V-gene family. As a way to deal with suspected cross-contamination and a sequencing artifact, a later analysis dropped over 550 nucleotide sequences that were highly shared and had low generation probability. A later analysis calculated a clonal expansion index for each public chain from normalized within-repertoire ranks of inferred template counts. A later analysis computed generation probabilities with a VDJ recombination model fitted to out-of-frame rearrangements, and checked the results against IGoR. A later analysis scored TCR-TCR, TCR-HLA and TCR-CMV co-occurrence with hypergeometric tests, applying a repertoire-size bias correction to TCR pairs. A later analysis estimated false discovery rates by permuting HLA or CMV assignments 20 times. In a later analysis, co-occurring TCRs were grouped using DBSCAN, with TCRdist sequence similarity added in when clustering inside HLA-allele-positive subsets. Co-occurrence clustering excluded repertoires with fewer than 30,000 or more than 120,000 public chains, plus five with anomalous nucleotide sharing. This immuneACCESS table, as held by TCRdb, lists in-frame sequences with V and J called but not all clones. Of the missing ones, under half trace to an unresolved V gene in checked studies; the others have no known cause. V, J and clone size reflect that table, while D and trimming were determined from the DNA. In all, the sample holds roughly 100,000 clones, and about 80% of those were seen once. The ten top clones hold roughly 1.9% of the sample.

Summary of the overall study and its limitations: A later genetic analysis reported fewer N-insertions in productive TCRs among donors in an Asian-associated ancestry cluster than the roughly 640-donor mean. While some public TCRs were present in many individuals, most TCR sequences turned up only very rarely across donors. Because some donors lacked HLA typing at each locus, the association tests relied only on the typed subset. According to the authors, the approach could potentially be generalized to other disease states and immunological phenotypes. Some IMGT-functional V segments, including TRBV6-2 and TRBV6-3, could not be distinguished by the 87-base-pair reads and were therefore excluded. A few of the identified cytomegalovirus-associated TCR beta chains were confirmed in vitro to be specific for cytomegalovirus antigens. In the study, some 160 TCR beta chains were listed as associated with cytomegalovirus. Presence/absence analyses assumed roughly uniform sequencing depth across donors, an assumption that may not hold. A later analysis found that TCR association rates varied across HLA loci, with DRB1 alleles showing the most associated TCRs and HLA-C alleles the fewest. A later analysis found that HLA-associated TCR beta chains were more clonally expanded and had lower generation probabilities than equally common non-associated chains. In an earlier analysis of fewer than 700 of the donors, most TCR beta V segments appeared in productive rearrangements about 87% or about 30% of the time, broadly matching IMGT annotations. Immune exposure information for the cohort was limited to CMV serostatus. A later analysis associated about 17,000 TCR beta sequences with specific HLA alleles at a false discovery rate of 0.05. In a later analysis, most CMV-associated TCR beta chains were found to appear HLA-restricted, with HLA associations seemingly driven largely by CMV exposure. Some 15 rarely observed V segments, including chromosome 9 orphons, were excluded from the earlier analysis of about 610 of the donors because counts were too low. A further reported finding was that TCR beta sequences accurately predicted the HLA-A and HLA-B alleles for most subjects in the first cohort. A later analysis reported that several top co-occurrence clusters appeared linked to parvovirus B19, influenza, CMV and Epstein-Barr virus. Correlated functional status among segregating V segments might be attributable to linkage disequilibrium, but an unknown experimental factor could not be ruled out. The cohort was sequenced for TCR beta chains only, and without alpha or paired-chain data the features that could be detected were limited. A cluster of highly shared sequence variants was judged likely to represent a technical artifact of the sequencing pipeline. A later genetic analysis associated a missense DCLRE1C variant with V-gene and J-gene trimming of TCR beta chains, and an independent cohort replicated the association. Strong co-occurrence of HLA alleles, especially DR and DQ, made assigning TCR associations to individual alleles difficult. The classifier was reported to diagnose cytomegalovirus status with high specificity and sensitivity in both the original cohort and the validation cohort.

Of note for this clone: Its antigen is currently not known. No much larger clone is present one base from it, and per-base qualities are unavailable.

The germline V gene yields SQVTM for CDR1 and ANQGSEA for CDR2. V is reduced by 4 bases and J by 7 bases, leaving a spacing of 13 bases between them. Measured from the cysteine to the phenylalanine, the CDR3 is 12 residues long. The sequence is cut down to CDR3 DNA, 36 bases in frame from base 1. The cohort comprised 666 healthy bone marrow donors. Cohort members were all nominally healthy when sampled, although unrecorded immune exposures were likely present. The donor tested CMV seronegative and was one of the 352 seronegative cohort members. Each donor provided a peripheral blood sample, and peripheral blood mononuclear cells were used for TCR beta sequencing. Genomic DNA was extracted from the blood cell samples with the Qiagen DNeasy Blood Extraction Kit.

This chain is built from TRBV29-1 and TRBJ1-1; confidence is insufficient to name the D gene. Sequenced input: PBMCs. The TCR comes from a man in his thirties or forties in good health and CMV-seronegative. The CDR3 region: CSVGRPGNEAFF. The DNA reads TGCAGCGTTGGGAGGCCAGGTAATGAAGCTTTCTTT.